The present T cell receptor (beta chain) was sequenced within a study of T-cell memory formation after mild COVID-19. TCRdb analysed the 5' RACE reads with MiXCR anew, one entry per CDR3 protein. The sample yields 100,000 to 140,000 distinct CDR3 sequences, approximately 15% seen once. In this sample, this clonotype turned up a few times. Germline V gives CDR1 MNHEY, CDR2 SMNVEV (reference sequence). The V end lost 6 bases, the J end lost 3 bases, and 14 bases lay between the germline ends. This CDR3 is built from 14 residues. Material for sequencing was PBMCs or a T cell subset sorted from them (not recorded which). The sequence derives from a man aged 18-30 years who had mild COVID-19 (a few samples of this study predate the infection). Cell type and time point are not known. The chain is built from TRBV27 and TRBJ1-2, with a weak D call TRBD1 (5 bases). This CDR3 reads CASRAGTDHYGYTF. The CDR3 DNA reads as TGTGCCAGCAGAGCCGGGACGGACCACTATGGCTACACCTTC.